This TCR beta chain was identified in a study of blood T cell repertoires in COVID-19. Authors' analysis steps: Scientists estimated how many nucleated cells there were by amplifying reference gene primers. Repertoires were generated with immunoSEQ multiplex PCR, while TCRdb's copy carries only in-frame clones and drops some. From that table come the V and J calls and clone size; the DNA was used to work out D and trimming. The table has about 180,000 clones, 88% seen once. Participants were aged about 18 to 100 years, lived in roughly 23 US areas, and enrolled virtually. Assignment of participants to cohorts was predicated upon participant-reported clinical history. Cohort 3 recovered donors had two negative PCRs, clearance, or symptom resolution. Looked up from germline, CDR1 is LNHDA and CDR2 is SQIVND (reference sequence). Trimming removed 3 bases from V and 7 bases from J; junction bases left unmatched: 7. The CDR3 runs to 15 residues.

The clonotype comes from a woman aged 18 to 35 who had recovered from COVID-19. Material: PBMCs or T cells enriched from blood (not recorded which). The chain is built from TRBV19 and TRBJ1-5, with 9 nucleotides matching TRBD1. CDR3 amino acids: CASSIAGQGLQPQHF. The CDR3 DNA reads TGTGCCAGTAGTATCGCTGGACAGGGGCTCCAGCCCCAGCATTTT.